Only a few counts were recorded for the clone carrying this T cell receptor beta chain. Its antigen is unknown. This entry belongs to a study of blood T cells in healthy people across ages. The second PCR ran about 6 to 11 cycles with a sample-barcoded 5' primer and J-beta primers. MiXCR, applied by TCRdb to the 5' RACE reads, yields one record per CDR3 protein. The sample consists of 1,100,000 or so distinct CDR3 sequences, more than 35% of them appearing once. Looked up from germline, CDR1 is DFQATT and CDR2 is SNEGSKA (reference sequence). The CDR3 runs to 13 residues. The V end lost 3 bases, the J end lost 2 bases, and 7 bases lay between the germline ends. Study observations and caveats: Possibly, changes in expanded clonotypes were confounded because donor CMV status was unknown.

The source is a woman aged 60-70 years in good health. The chain links TRBV20-1 to TRBJ2-2; tentative D call: TRBD2 (6 bases). The sequenced sample consisted of blood. The CDR3 loop is CSASGRNTGELFF. The CDR3 DNA reads TGCAGTGCTAGCGGGAGAAACACCGGGGAGCTGTTTTTT.